These 15 T cell receptor beta chains share one sample of origin, sequenced in a study of beta chain features in type 1 diabetes. Reverse transcribing all isolated RNA meant expressed TCRB transcripts were sequenced. The data were produced by immunoSEQ multiplex PCR, yet TCRdb's version contains in-frame clones alone and is incomplete. Of about 620,000 clones in the sample, about 14% were seen once. The sequenced material came from naive CD4+ T cells from blood. These receptors were taken from a man younger than 35 in good health.

The rearrangement uses TRBV30 and TRBJ2-2; TRBD2 might be the D (5 bases). CDR1 is GTSNPN and CDR2 is SVGIG in the germline V gene (reference sequence). The CDR3 totals 14 residues. V was pared by 0 bases and J by 3 bases, with 8 bases between. The CDR3 loop reads CAWSVGGYTGELFF. Written as DNA, the CDR3 is TGTGCCTGGAGTGTAGGAGGATACACCGGGGAGCTGTTTTTT.

J is TRBJ2-7 and V is TRBV7-9, with a tentative D call TRBD2 (5 bases). The germline CDR1 and CDR2 sequences are SEHNR and FQNEAQ (reference sequence). The CDR3 totals 15 residues. V was clipped by 7 bases and J by 3 bases, with 19 bases between them. This CDR3 reads CASTTLEGVIYEQYF. DNA of the CDR3: TGTGCCAGCACCACACTAGAGGGTGTTATCTACGAGCAGTACTTC.

This clone has a single count. V is TRBV7-2 and J is TRBJ1-2; tentative D call: TRBD1 (6 bases). Germline loops: CDR1 SGHTA, CDR2 FQGNSA. Deletions cut 5 bases from V and 1 base from J, with 8 bases between. The CDR3 length is 13 residues. CDR3 nucleotide sequence: TGTGCCAGCAGCGTACAGGGTAACTATGGCTACACCTTC. Its translation: CASSVQGNYGYTF.

A few counts support this clone. This chain joins TRBV6-4 and TRBJ2-3; D is unclear. The CDR3 consists of 13 residues. V dropped 5 bases and J dropped 4 bases, with 10 bases sitting between them. CDR1 MRHNA and CDR2 SNTAGT come from the germline V gene. The CDR3 protein is CASSNNLADTQYF. Here the CDR3 DNA reads TGTGCCAGCAGTAACAACCTAGCAGATACGCAGTATTTT.

This sequence joins TRBV27 and TRBJ1-5; 7 bases map to TRBD1. The ends lost 3 bases at V and 0 bases at J; junction bases unmatched: 5. This CDR3 contains 16 residues. Germline V gene data show CDR1 as MNHEY and CDR2 as SMNVEV (reference sequence). For the CDR3, the DNA is TGTGCCAGCAGTTTCCGGGGACAGTATAGCAATCAGCCCCAGCATTTT. Its protein product is CASSFRGQYSNQPQHF.

The CDR3 reads CASTPGWENYGYTF. CDR3 nucleotides: TGTGCCAGCACCCCGGGGTGGGAGAACTATGGCTACACCTTC. The chain is built from TRBV28 and TRBJ1-2, with D unclear. Germline-derived CDR1 and CDR2 are MDHEN and SYDVKM. The CDR3 length is 14 residues. Trimming left V 7 bases short and J 2 bases short, with 14 bases between.

This clone showed up just a few times. The rearrangement links TRBV14 to TRBJ1-1; possible D gene TRBD1, 5 bases. This CDR3 has 12 residues. Deletions cut 0 bases from V and 10 bases from J, with 9 bases between. Looked up from germline, CDR1 is SGHDN and CDR2 is FVKESK. The CDR3 DNA reads as TGTGCCAGCAGCCAAGATTGGGGGGTAGCTTTCTTT. This translates into CASSQDWGVAFF.

This clone has more than one count but fewer than ten. The rearrangement joins TRBV30 to TRBJ1-2; the D is unclear. V lost 4 bases to trimming and J lost 3 bases, with 9 bases between them. Germline values: CDR1 GTSNPN, CDR2 SVGIG (reference sequence). The CDR3 spans 12 residues. CDR3 protein: CAWNGMDYGYTF. The CDR3 region has the DNA TGTGCCTGGAATGGGATGGACTATGGCTACACCTTC.

This clone has a handful of counts. The genes are TRBV6-1 and TRBJ1-1, with D possibly being TRBD1 (6 bases). CDR3 length: 15 residues. Germline V gene sequence: CDR1 MNHNS, CDR2 SASEGT. V shed 8 bases and J shed 0 bases, with 16 bases lying between them. CDR3 DNA sequence: TGTGCCAGCCGGAGGACAGTCCTCATGAACACTGAAGCTTTCTTT. Encoded protein: CASRRTVLMNTEAFF.

This clone has a handful of counts. The V and J genes are TRBV25-1 and TRBJ2-1; possible D gene TRBD1, 5 bases. The length of the CDR3 is 13 residues. Trimming took 6 bases from V and 4 from J, leaving 10 bases between them. Germline assignment: CDR1 MGHDK and CDR2 SYGVNS. The CDR3 DNA sequence: TGTGCCAGCAGGGGGCGGCAGTACAATGAGCAGTTCTTC. Encoded protein: CASRGRQYNEQFF.

This clone was picked up a small number of times. This sequence joins TRBV20-1 and TRBJ1-1; D remains ambiguous. The CDR3 totals 11 residues. Trimming left V 3 bases short and J 2 bases short, with 4 bases between. Germline assignment: CDR1 DFQATT and CDR2 SNEGSKA (reference sequence). In DNA form, the CDR3 reads TGCAGTGCTAGTAAAAACACTGAAGCTTTCTTT. This encodes CSASKNTEAFF.

V usage is TRBV7-2 and J usage is TRBJ2-5; 9 bases fit TRBD2. J was trimmed by 4 bases and V by 1 base; bases with no gene match: 7. Germline V lookup: CDR1 SGHTA, CDR2 FQGNSA. The CDR3 consists of 16 residues. In DNA, the CDR3 is TGTGCCAGCAGCTTAGGCAGCGGGGGGAACGGAGAGACCCAGTACTTC. Its protein is CASSLGSGGNGETQYF.

The table lists this clone with a few counts. This chain links TRBV6-5 with TRBJ1-6; the D is unclear. The CDR3 is 15 amino acids. Germline CDR1 MNHEY, CDR2 SVGAGI. Deletions cut 6 bases from V and 6 bases from J, with 15 bases between. CDR3 residues: CASSLTFSGNSPLHF. CDR3 DNA sequence: TGTGCCAGCAGCCTGACGTTCTCGGGTAATTCACCCCTCCACTTT.

This clone has more than one count but fewer than ten. The sample contains more than one DNA sequence encoding this CDR3. The chain uses TRBV9 and TRBJ1-1; 7 positions match TRBD1. Germline assignment: CDR1 SGDLS and CDR2 YYNGEE. J gave up 4 bases and V 0 bases, and 3 bases lay outside the gene matches. The length of the CDR3 is 14 residues. The CDR3 here is CASSVGGQLTEAFF. CDR3 bases: TGTGCCAGCAGCGTAGGGGGACAGCTCACTGAAGCTTTCTTT.

V is TRBV5-1 and J is TRBJ2-5, with TRBD2 as a possible D gene (8 bases). Trimming shortened V by 8 bases and J by 3 bases, and 14 bases separated the two germline ends. Germline V CDR1 and CDR2: SGHRS, YFSETQ. The CDR3 is made up of 13 amino acids. CDR3 DNA: TGCGCCAGTAGCGGGACAGCCGAAGAGACCCAGTACTTC. Translation gives CASSGTAEETQYF.